This T cell receptor (beta chain) was recorded in a study of shared clonotypes between healthy human individuals. Original analysis: Filtering of immunoSEQ junctional sequences could not match full-length read filtering. TCRdb's table, derived via immunoSEQ multiplex PCR, lists solely in-frame clones and lacks some. The V and J calls and the clone size are those of that table, but D and trimming were determined from the DNA. The sample lists more than 150,000 clones, around 93% seen once, with around 0.067% in the top ten. Looked up from germline, CDR1 is MDHEN and CDR2 is SYDVKM. The CDR3 sequence is 15 residues long. The V and J ends lost 1 base and 6 bases, in that order; junction bases with no gene match: 8.

Material for sequencing was naive CD4+ T cells sorted from blood. Noted subset: CD45RA+ positively selected. The V call is TRBV28, the J call TRBJ1-1; TRBD1 matches 7 bases. This receptor was taken from a woman aged 25-40 years in good health. The CDR3 loop reads CASSLYPGQEAEAFF. The CDR3 bases are TGTGCCAGCAGTTTATACCCAGGACAGGAGGCTGAAGCTTTCTTT. The full variable domain, in which reference TRBV28 and TRBJ1-1 provide the parts outside the CDR3, is DVKVTQSSRYLVKRTGEKVFLECVQDMDHENMFWYRQDPGLGLRLIYFSYDVKMKEKGDIPEGYSVSREKKERFSLILESASTNQTSMYLCASSLYPGQEAEAFFGQGTRLTVV.